Below, 3 T cell receptor beta chains from the same sample are listed, as sequenced in a study of identical twins. TCRdb re-called the 5' RACE reads with MiXCR, one entry per CDR3 protein. Here the sample spans about 490,000 distinct CDR3 sequences, around 15% being singletons. This sample also appeared in a second study, on yellow fever vaccine responses in identical twins.

Source material: CD4+ T cells sorted from blood. The receptors shown here come from a woman younger than 30 in good health.

This chain uses TRBV7-2 with TRBJ2-3; 7 nucleotides match TRBD2. V was pared by 5 bases and J by 1 base, with 9 bases of the junction left unmatched. The CDR3 runs to 16 residues. The germline gives CDR1 SGHTA, CDR2 FQGNSA. In nucleotides, the CDR3 is TGTGCCAGCAGCCCTAGTTATGCGGGGGGCACAGATACGCAGTATTTT. This codes for CASSPSYAGGTDTQYF.

This clonotype occurred a few times. This chain's CDR3 is CAISRTGEVSGYTF. DNA of the CDR3: TGTGCCATCAGCCGGACAGGGGAAGTGAGTGGCTACACCTTC. This chain connects TRBV10-3 to TRBJ1-2; 9 nucleotides match TRBD1. V shed 6 bases and J 7 bases; nucleotides not matched to a gene: 9. The CDR3 sequence is 14 residues long. Germline V gene lookup returns CDR1 ENHRY and CDR2 SYGVKD.

The chain joins TRBV29-1 to TRBJ2-5; the match to TRBD1 covers 8 bases. After removal of 7 bases from V and 4 bases from J, the junction contained 11 bases not matched to a gene. Germline V gene data show CDR1 as SQVTM and CDR2 as ANQGSEA. The CDR3 length is 14 residues. The CDR3 reads CSAFGTGGGETQYF. The CDR3 coding sequence is TGCAGCGCCTTTGGGACAGGCGGAGGAGAGACCCAGTACTTC. The full variable domain, rest sourced from reference TRBV29-1 and TRBJ2-5, is SAVISQKPSRDICQRGTSLTIQCQVDSQVTMMFWYRQQPGQSLTLIATANQGSEATYESGFVIDKFPISRPNLTFSTLTVSNMSPEDSSIYLCSAFGTGGGETQYFGPGTRLLVL.